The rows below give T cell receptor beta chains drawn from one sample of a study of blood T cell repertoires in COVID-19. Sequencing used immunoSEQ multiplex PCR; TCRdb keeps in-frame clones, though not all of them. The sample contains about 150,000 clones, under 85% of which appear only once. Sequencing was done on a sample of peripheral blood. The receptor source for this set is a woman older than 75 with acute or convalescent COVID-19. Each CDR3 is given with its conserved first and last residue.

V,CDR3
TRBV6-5,CASREGSGNYGYTF
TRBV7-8,CASSPQGQVGYEQYF
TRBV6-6,CASSFNLDRGSPLHF
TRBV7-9,CASSINQGVPTNEKLFF
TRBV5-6,CASSGTGLTSGANVLTF
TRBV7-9,CASSRTGDGWTNEKLFF
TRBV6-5,CASSYPGGGVTQYF
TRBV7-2,CASSSQGNGNSPLHF
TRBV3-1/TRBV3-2,CASSQEGQGVDGYTF
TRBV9,CASSDPATGWGDTQYF
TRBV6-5,CASSVSRTSTDTQYF
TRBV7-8,CASSAIGETTYEQYF